Listed here are 9 T cell receptor beta chains from one sample, sequenced in a study of T cell repertoires in cytomegalovirus infection. TCRdb re-derived calls from the reads in MiXCR, one entry per CDR3 protein. This sample carries more than 65,000 distinct CDR3 sequences, approximately 45% of them seen once, and the ten largest clones take 90% to 95%. These receptors have no identified antigens. Here the sequenced sample was CD8+ T cells from cultured PBMCs, taken from culture after CMV antigen stimulation. These TCRs come from a human donor in good health (CMV status not recorded). Some clones in this sample may be carry-over from other donors' samples.

In this sample, this clonotype turned up many times. In DNA form, the CDR3 reads TGTGCCAGCAGCTTATTAGGGGGAACTGAAGCTTTCTTT. It codes for CASSLLGGTEAFF. The chain couples TRBV7-3 to TRBJ1-1, with a tentative D call TRBD1 (6 bases). V shed 2 bases and J shed 5 bases, with 9 bases lying between them. This CDR3 has 13 residues. Germline assignment: CDR1 SGHTA and CDR2 FQGTGA.

The chain joins TRBV7-3 to TRBJ1-2, with D possibly being TRBD1 (5 bases). Germline V lookup: CDR1 SGHTA, CDR2 FQGTGA. Trimming took off 2 bases at V and 8 bases at J, with 15 bases between the two ends. This CDR3 is 14 amino acids long. CDR3 region: CASSLGQGLGGYTF. CDR3 coding DNA: TGTGCCAGCAGCTTAGGCCAGGGCCTAGGAGGCTACACCTTC.

In this sample, this clonotype turned up many times. The rearrangement joins TRBV7-9 to TRBJ1-1; possibly TRBD1 for D (6 bases). Per the germline V gene, CDR1 is SEHNR and CDR2 is FQNEAQ (reference sequence). This CDR3 comprises 15 residues. Trimming cost V 3 bases and J 5 bases, with 16 bases left between them. The CDR3 here is CASSLQLGARTEAFF. CDR3 nucleotides: TGTGCCAGCAGCTTGCAGCTGGGGGCGCGAACTGAAGCTTTCTTT.

The rearrangement uses TRBV6-1 and TRBJ1-1; D remains ambiguous. V gave up 2 bases and J gave up 6 bases, with 7 bases separating them. Germline V lookup: CDR1 MNHNS, CDR2 SASEGT. The CDR3 runs 12 residues. This CDR3 is CASSETRAEAFF. In DNA, the CDR3 is TGTGCCAGCAGTGAAACAAGGGCTGAAGCTTTCTTT.

The DNA for the CDR3 is TGTGCCAGCAGTTACTCAGGGTATCAGCCCCAGCATTTT. Its translation is CASSYSGYQPQHF. The rearrangement links TRBV6-5 to TRBJ1-5; D remains ambiguous. This CDR3 is 13 amino acids long. Germline V gives CDR1 MNHEY, CDR2 SVGAGI. The V end was cut by 0 bases, the J end by 5 bases, with 5 bases between.

The J gene is TRBJ2-1, the V gene TRBV27; D is perhaps TRBD2 (5 bases). The CDR3 extends over 12 amino acids. The V gene's germline CDR1 is MNHEY and CDR2 SMNVEV (reference sequence). V was shortened by 4 bases and J by 7 bases, with 8 bases between the two germline ends. CDR3 residues: CASSYSANEQFF. The DNA of the CDR3 is TGTGCCAGCAGTTATAGCGCGAATGAGCAGTTCTTC.

The chain joins TRBV7-6 to TRBJ1-1; TRBD1 is a possible D gene (5 bases). V lost 5 bases and J lost 5, with 9 bases in between. Germline assignment: CDR1 SGHVS and CDR2 FNYEAQ. This CDR3 is 12 amino acids long. The CDR3 reads CASSTGGTEAFF. As DNA, the CDR3 is TGTGCCAGCAGCACAGGTGGGACTGAAGCTTTCTTT.

The chain recombines TRBV7-6 with TRBJ2-1, with 7 bases aligning to TRBD2. The CDR3 runs to 15 residues. Germline loops: CDR1 SGHVS, CDR2 FNYEAQ. V shed 5 bases, J shed 5 bases, and the junction held 9 bases outside the gene matches. CDR3 nucleotides: TGTGCCAGCAGCCCCCGGGGGGTCGGCGACAATGAGCAGTTCTTC. Amino acids: CASSPRGVGDNEQFF.

This clonotype showed up just a few times. This chain uses TRBV7-9 with TRBJ2-2, with D perhaps TRBD2 (5 bases). The V end lost 8 bases, the J end lost 6 bases, and 16 bases lay between the germline ends. The CDR3 has 14 amino acids. The germline V gene has CDR1 SEHNR and CDR2 FQNEAQ (reference sequence). The CDR3 DNA reads as TGTGCCAGCGGAACAGAGAGGGTTGCCGGGGAGCTGTTTTTT. Translation: CASGTERVAGELFF.